This is a list of T cell receptor beta chains from one sample in a study of beta chain features in type 1 diabetes. The data were produced by immunoSEQ multiplex PCR, yet TCRdb's version contains in-frame clones alone and is incomplete. In the table there are more than 250,000 clones, approximately 25% of which are singletons. Sequenced: naive CD4+ T cells from blood. These receptors were collected from a woman younger than 45 with type 1 diabetes. The CDR3 runs from the conserved cysteine through the conserved F or W. The D gene is left open where the match is weak. The size field is filled for only some rows; it gives once, few, many or a size class.

J gene: TRBJ2-1
V gene: TRBV19
D gene: NA
clone size: NA
CDR3 DNA: TGTGCCAGTAGCCTAGGAACCTACAATGAGCAGTTCTTC
CDR3 protein: CASSLGTYNEQFF

J gene: TRBJ2-1
V gene: TRBV10-3
D gene: TRBD2
clone size: NA
CDR3 DNA: TGTGCCATCAGTGCCTCTAGCGGGAGGCTCAACAATGAGCAGTTCTTC
CDR3 protein: CAISASSGRLNNEQFF

J gene: TRBJ2-7
V gene: TRBV30
D gene: TRBD2
clone size: NA
CDR3 DNA: TGTGCCTGGAGTCTGGCGGGAGGATCCTACGAGCAGTACTTC
CDR3 protein: CAWSLAGGSYEQYF

J gene: TRBJ2-7
V gene: TRBV11-2
D gene: NA
clone size: NA
CDR3 DNA: TGTGCCAGCAGCTTCGGTAGCGCCCTTACCTACGAGCAGTACTTC
CDR3 protein: CASSFGSALTYEQYF

J gene: TRBJ1-3
V gene: TRBV5-1
D gene: NA
clone size: few
CDR3 DNA: TGCGCCAGCAGCTTGGACCTCCGGAACACCATATATTTT
CDR3 protein: CASSLDLRNTIYF

J gene: TRBJ2-7
V gene: TRBV5-1
D gene: TRBD1
clone size: NA
CDR3 DNA: TGCGCCAGCAGCTTGGGACGGGACAGGCTCTCCTACGAGCAGTACTTC
CDR3 protein: CASSLGRDRLSYEQYF

J gene: TRBJ2-2
V gene: TRBV7-9
D gene: TRBD1
clone size: NA
CDR3 DNA: TGTGCCAGCGGACTGAATACAGGGGCCGGGGAGCTGTTTTTT
CDR3 protein: CASGLNTGAGELFF

J gene: TRBJ2-1
V gene: TRBV7-3
D gene: TRBD2
clone size: NA
CDR3 DNA: TGTGCCAGCAGCTTAGGGCTAGCGGGAGTCAATGAGCAGTTCTTC
CDR3 protein: CASSLGLAGVNEQFF

J gene: TRBJ1-5
V gene: TRBV6-1
D gene: NA
clone size: few
CDR3 DNA: TGTGCCAGCAGTGAGGAACAGGTCTTGCCCCAGCATTTT
CDR3 protein: CASSEEQVLPQHF

J gene: TRBJ2-1
V gene: TRBV7-3
D gene: TRBD2
clone size: few
CDR3 DNA: TGTGCCAGCAGCCTGGGACTAGCGGGGACCAATGAGCAGTTCTTC
CDR3 protein: CASSLGLAGTNEQFF

J gene: TRBJ1-1
V gene: TRBV29-1
D gene: TRBD1
clone size: few
CDR3 DNA: TGCAGCGTTGATAACAGGGGCACTGAAGCTTTCTTT
CDR3 protein: CSVDNRGTEAFF

J gene: TRBJ2-1
V gene: TRBV15
D gene: TRBD2
clone size: few
CDR3 DNA: TGTGCCACCAGCACGGGTAGCGGGGATGAGCAGTTCTTC
CDR3 protein: CATSTGSGDEQFF

J gene: TRBJ2-5
V gene: TRBV5-1
D gene: NA
clone size: NA
CDR3 DNA: TGCGCCAGCAGCTTCCAACCTGTCGGGGGAGGCGAGACCCAGTACTTC
CDR3 protein: CASSFQPVGGGETQYF

J gene: TRBJ2-3
V gene: TRBV29-1
D gene: TRBD1
clone size: few
CDR3 DNA: TGCAGCGTGAGACAGGGTAGCACAGATACGCAGTATTTT
CDR3 protein: CSVRQGSTDTQYF

J gene: TRBJ2-7
V gene: TRBV2
D gene: TRBD1
clone size: NA
CDR3 DNA: TGTGCCAGCAGTGAATGGGACAGGGGCGAGCAGTACTTC
CDR3 protein: CASSEWDRGEQYF

J gene: TRBJ2-7
V gene: TRBV10-3
D gene: NA
clone size: NA
CDR3 DNA: TGTGCCATCAGTACGGGTAGCTCCTACGAGCAGTACTTC
CDR3 protein: CAISTGSSYEQYF

J gene: TRBJ2-7
V gene: TRBV28
D gene: NA
clone size: NA
CDR3 DNA: TGTGCCAGCAGTCGACAGCACTACGAGCAGTACTTC
CDR3 protein: CASSRQHYEQYF

J gene: TRBJ2-7
V gene: TRBV5-1
D gene: TRBD2
clone size: few
CDR3 DNA: TGCGCCAGCAGCCGGAGCGGGGCCGGCGGATACGAGCAGTACTTC
CDR3 protein: CASSRSGAGGYEQYF

J gene: TRBJ1-1
V gene: TRBV2
D gene: TRBD1
clone size: NA
CDR3 DNA: TGTGCCAGCAGTGAAAGGGGGCGTTTGAACACTGAAGCTTTCTTT
CDR3 protein: CASSERGRLNTEAFF

J gene: TRBJ2-1
V gene: TRBV9
D gene: TRBD2
clone size: few
CDR3 DNA: TGTGCCAGCAGCGAGACTAGCGGGAGGAACAATGAGCAGTTCTTC
CDR3 protein: CASSETSGRNNEQFF

J gene: TRBJ1-4
V gene: TRBV29-1
D gene: NA
clone size: few
CDR3 DNA: TGCAGCGTTCCAGGGAGGAACGAAAAACTGTTTTTT
CDR3 protein: CSVPGRNEKLFF

J gene: TRBJ2-6
V gene: TRBV28
D gene: NA
clone size: few
CDR3 DNA: TGTGCCAGCAGTTTCCCGGAGGGCCGGGCGGCCAACGTCCTGACTTTC
CDR3 protein: CASSFPEGRAANVLTF

J gene: TRBJ1-1
V gene: TRBV29-1
D gene: TRBD1
clone size: NA
CDR3 DNA: TGCAGCGTTGGCCTGGCAGGGGGCACTGAAGCTTTCTTT
CDR3 protein: CSVGLAGGTEAFF

J gene: TRBJ2-7
V gene: TRBV6-1
D gene: NA
clone size: NA
CDR3 DNA: TGTGCCAGCAGTTCTCTAGAGGGACACTACGAGCAGTACTTC
CDR3 protein: CASSSLEGHYEQYF

J gene: TRBJ2-1
V gene: TRBV6-6
D gene: TRBD2
clone size: NA
CDR3 DNA: TGTGCCAGCAGAATCCTCGAGCGGGAGGGCCGGAATGAGCAGTTCTTC
CDR3 protein: CASRILEREGRNEQFF

J gene: TRBJ1-2
V gene: TRBV29-1
D gene: NA
clone size: NA
CDR3 DNA: TGCAGCGTGGGCCTGGACTCGGGCTACACCTTC
CDR3 protein: CSVGLDSGYTF

J gene: TRBJ2-5
V gene: TRBV7-2
D gene: TRBD1
clone size: few
CDR3 DNA: TGTGCCAGCAGCTACGACTGGACAGGGCGGGAGACCCAGTACTTC
CDR3 protein: CASSYDWTGRETQYF

J gene: TRBJ1-2
V gene: TRBV18
D gene: NA
clone size: NA
CDR3 DNA: TGTGCCAGCTCACCACGGGACAATGGCTACACCTTC
CDR3 protein: CASSPRDNGYTF

J gene: TRBJ1-2
V gene: TRBV13
D gene: NA
clone size: few
CDR3 DNA: TGTGCCAGCAGCCCCCAGGGGAGTTATGGCTACACCTTC
CDR3 protein: CASSPQGSYGYTF

J gene: TRBJ2-5
V gene: TRBV6-1
D gene: NA
clone size: few
CDR3 DNA: TGTGCCAGCAGTGAAGAATTCGGGCAGGGACAAGAGACCCAGTACTTC
CDR3 protein: CASSEEFGQGQETQYF

J gene: TRBJ2-7
V gene: TRBV5-1
D gene: NA
clone size: few
CDR3 DNA: TGCGCCAGCAGCTTGGAAGGGGTAATCTACGAGCAGTACTTC
CDR3 protein: CASSLEGVIYEQYF

J gene: TRBJ2-1
V gene: TRBV6-5
D gene: NA
clone size: few
CDR3 DNA: TGTGCCAGCAGAGGACAGCTTACCTACAATGAGCAGTTCTTC
CDR3 protein: CASRGQLTYNEQFF

J gene: TRBJ2-1
V gene: TRBV5-4
D gene: NA
clone size: few
CDR3 DNA: TGTGCCAGCAGCCCCCCCGGGGGCAATGAGCAGTTCTTC
CDR3 protein: CASSPPGGNEQFF

J gene: TRBJ2-7
V gene: TRBV19
D gene: TRBD2
clone size: NA
CDR3 DNA: TGTGCCAGTGCTACTAGCGGGATCTCCTACGAGCAGTACTTC
CDR3 protein: CASATSGISYEQYF

J gene: TRBJ1-1
V gene: TRBV4-1
D gene: TRBD1
clone size: few
CDR3 DNA: TGCGCCAGCAGCCAATGGACAGGGAGGACTGAAGCTTTCTTT
CDR3 protein: CASSQWTGRTEAFF

J gene: TRBJ2-5
V gene: TRBV19
D gene: NA
clone size: few
CDR3 DNA: TGTGCCAGTAGTATAACAGGGACGAGGGAGACCCAGTACTTC
CDR3 protein: CASSITGTRETQYF

J gene: TRBJ2-6
V gene: TRBV30
D gene: TRBD1
clone size: few
CDR3 DNA: TGTGCCTGGTTGGCCGGGACAGGGGTGCAAGGGGCCAACGTCCTGACTTTC
CDR3 protein: CAWLAGTGVQGANVLTF

J gene: TRBJ2-7
V gene: TRBV30
D gene: NA
clone size: NA
CDR3 DNA: TGTGCCTTACAGGTGTCCTACGAGCAGTACTTC
CDR3 protein: CALQVSYEQYF

J gene: TRBJ2-7
V gene: TRBV29-1
D gene: TRBD1
clone size: NA
CDR3 DNA: TGCAGCGTGGACAGGGGAGGGATGGGGGAGCAGTACTTC
CDR3 protein: CSVDRGGMGEQYF

J gene: TRBJ2-7
V gene: TRBV11-3
D gene: NA
clone size: NA
CDR3 DNA: TGTGCCAGCAGCTTCAGGGGCGACTACGAGCAGTACTTC
CDR3 protein: CASSFRGDYEQYF

J gene: TRBJ1-2
V gene: TRBV30
D gene: TRBD1
clone size: NA
CDR3 DNA: TGTGCCTGGCAGGGGGATAGCCTCTATGGCTACACCTTC
CDR3 protein: CAWQGDSLYGYTF

J gene: TRBJ1-1
V gene: TRBV5-4
D gene: TRBD1
clone size: few
CDR3 DNA: TGTGCCAGCAGCTCCGGACAGGGCACTGAAGCTTTCTTT
CDR3 protein: CASSSGQGTEAFF

J gene: TRBJ2-7
V gene: TRBV4-1
D gene: TRBD1
clone size: few
CDR3 DNA: TGCGCCAGCAGCCAAGTGAGCCCGAACAGGGGCGCACGATACGAGCAGTACTTC
CDR3 protein: CASSQVSPNRGARYEQYF

J gene: TRBJ1-1
V gene: TRBV14
D gene: NA
clone size: few
CDR3 DNA: TGTGCCAGCAGCCAAGTGAGCACTGAAGCTTTCTTT
CDR3 protein: CASSQVSTEAFF

J gene: TRBJ2-5
V gene: TRBV28
D gene: TRBD2
clone size: few
CDR3 DNA: TGTGCCAGCAGTTTAGGGACTAGCGGGAAAGAGACCCAGTACTTC
CDR3 protein: CASSLGTSGKETQYF

J gene: TRBJ2-7
V gene: TRBV5-1
D gene: NA
clone size: NA
CDR3 DNA: TGCGCCAGCAGCGCACAGGGGACTGTCTACGAGCAGTACTTC
CDR3 protein: CASSAQGTVYEQYF

J gene: TRBJ1-5
V gene: TRBV19
D gene: TRBD1
clone size: few
CDR3 DNA: TGTGCCAGTAGCCGCACAGGGGGCAAGCAGCCCCAGCATTTT
CDR3 protein: CASSRTGGKQPQHF

J gene: TRBJ2-7
V gene: TRBV11-2
D gene: TRBD2
clone size: NA
CDR3 DNA: TGTGCCAGCAGCTTAGACGGGAGGCTCTACGAGCAGTACTTC
CDR3 protein: CASSLDGRLYEQYF